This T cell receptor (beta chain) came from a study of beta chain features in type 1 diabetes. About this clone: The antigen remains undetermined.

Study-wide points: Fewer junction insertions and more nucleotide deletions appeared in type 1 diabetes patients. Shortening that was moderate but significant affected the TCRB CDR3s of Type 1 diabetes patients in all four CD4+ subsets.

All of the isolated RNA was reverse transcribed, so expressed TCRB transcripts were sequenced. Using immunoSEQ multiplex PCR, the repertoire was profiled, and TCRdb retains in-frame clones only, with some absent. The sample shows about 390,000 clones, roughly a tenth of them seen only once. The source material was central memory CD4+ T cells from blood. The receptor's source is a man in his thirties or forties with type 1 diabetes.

CDR3 DNA: TGTGCCAGCAGTTTGACGGACTACGAGCAGTACTTC. It yields the protein CASSLTDYEQYF. The V call is TRBV28, the J call TRBJ2-7; no clear D. This CDR3 region has 12 residues. Trimming pared 3 bases from V and 3 bases from J, leaving 6 bases between. Germline values: CDR1 MDHEN, CDR2 SYDVKM.